Listed below are T cell receptor beta chains from one sample, sequenced in a study of graft-versus-host responses after intestinal transplantation. Here immunoSEQ multiplex PCR was the method, and the copy in TCRdb shows in-frame clones only, minus some. Here the sample spans roughly 98,000 clones, about 93% being singletons. Their antigen targets remain unknown. Sequencing was performed on unstimulated CD8+ T cells sorted from spleen or lymph node cells, taken before transplant. These receptors all come from a human donor who was the organ donor for an intestinal transplant. Each CDR3 is given with its conserved first and last residue. Each record gives: clone size, V gene, D gene, J gene, CDR3 DNA, CDR3 protein. A D gene is named only where the DNA matches it firmly. Clone size is given for some rows only: seen once, a few or many times, or a class if the clone is expanded.

abundance: NA; v_gene: TRBV6-5; d_gene: NA; j_gene: TRBJ1-4; CDR3nt: TGTGCCAGCAGTTACCACGGGGGGCAGCCAAATGAAAAACTGTTTTTT; CDR3aa: CASSYHGGQPNEKLFF
abundance: NA; v_gene: TRBV4-1; d_gene: NA; j_gene: TRBJ2-7; CDR3nt: TGCGCCAGCAGCCAAGGTGCCGGGGGCGAGCAGTACTTC; CDR3aa: CASSQGAGGEQYF
abundance: NA; v_gene: TRBV4-3; d_gene: NA; j_gene: TRBJ2-3; CDR3nt: TGCGCCAGCAGCCAAGATAAGGAGGCCCCCAGCACAGATACGCAGTATTTT; CDR3aa: CASSQDKEAPSTDTQYF
abundance: once; v_gene: TRBV2; d_gene: TRBD1; j_gene: TRBJ1-1; CDR3nt: TGTGCCAGCAGTTCGCCCGGACAGGGAAGAGGGGTGAACACTGAAGCTTTCTTT; CDR3aa: CASSSPGQGRGVNTEAFF
abundance: NA; v_gene: TRBV5-1; d_gene: NA; j_gene: TRBJ2-1; CDR3nt: TGCGCCAGCAGCTTGGGGGCGAGCCCCTACAATGAGCAGTTCTTC; CDR3aa: CASSLGASPYNEQFF
abundance: NA; v_gene: TRBV4-1; d_gene: NA; j_gene: TRBJ1-1; CDR3nt: TGCGCCAGCAGCCAGAGAGGGTGGTCTGAAGCTTTCTTT; CDR3aa: CASSQRGWSEAFF
abundance: once; v_gene: TRBV7-9; d_gene: NA; j_gene: TRBJ2-5; CDR3nt: TGTGCCAGCAGCTTCGGGGTCATCCGGGAAGAGACCCAGTACTTC; CDR3aa: CASSFGVIREETQYF
abundance: NA; v_gene: TRBV4-2; d_gene: TRBD2; j_gene: TRBJ2-1; CDR3nt: TGTGCCAGCAGCCAAGATGCGAGCGGGAGTCCCTACAATGAGCAGTTCTTC; CDR3aa: CASSQDASGSPYNEQFF
abundance: NA; v_gene: TRBV9; d_gene: NA; j_gene: TRBJ2-2; CDR3nt: TGTGCCGGCTGGACAGCCCGGTCCACCGGGGAGCTGTTTTTT; CDR3aa: CAGWTARSTGELFF
abundance: NA; v_gene: TRBV11-3; d_gene: NA; j_gene: TRBJ1-1; CDR3nt: TGTGCCAGCAGCTTAGGTATTGAAGCTTTCTTT; CDR3aa: CASSLGIEAFF
abundance: NA; v_gene: TRBV5-8; d_gene: TRBD2; j_gene: TRBJ2-1; CDR3nt: TGTGCCAGCAGCCCACTAGCGGAGCAGTTCTTC; CDR3aa: CASSPLAEQFF
abundance: NA; v_gene: TRBV27; d_gene: NA; j_gene: TRBJ1-2; CDR3nt: TGTGCCAGCAGTTTGGCGGGGCCAGCCCTTGCCGGCGGCTACACCTTC; CDR3aa: CASSLAGPALAGGYTF
abundance: NA; v_gene: TRBV19; d_gene: NA; j_gene: TRBJ1-1; CDR3nt: TGTGCCAGTAGTAAACTCGAGGGATTTGGTATTTCTGAAGCTTTCTTT; CDR3aa: CASSKLEGFGISEAFF
abundance: once; v_gene: TRBV2; d_gene: TRBD2; j_gene: TRBJ2-5; CDR3nt: TGTGCCAAATCGACTAGCGGCCCCCAAGAGACCCAGTACTTC; CDR3aa: CAKSTSGPQETQYF